The present T cell receptor beta chain was sequenced within a study of shared clonotypes between healthy human individuals. Findings of the study overall: Across a handful of donors, naive CD4 shared roughly 5.1%, naive CD8 about 3.2%, memory CD4 roughly 2.5%, memory CD8 roughly 0.37%.

Of note for this clone: What it binds is unknown. The junction differs from germline at one of its ends, possibly a read error.

In the authors' workflow: Junction-only sequences produced by ImmunoSEQ had no quality scores, so filtering differed. Clones were sequenced by immunoSEQ multiplex PCR, and TCRdb holds only the in-frame ones, with some missing. Clonal size and the V and J genes are those of that table, whereas D and trimming came from the DNA. The sample consists of about 2.4 million clones, over 85% of them appearing once. It was into CD45RA+ naive and CD45RA-negative memory subsets that the CD4+ cells were split. The TCR originated in a man between 18 and 35 years old in good health. Some clones in this sample may be carry-over from other donors' samples. The sample consisted of naive CD4+ T cells from PBMCs. Subset meaning: CD45RA+ positively selected.

The CDR3 sequence is CAGSERVMNTEAFF. In DNA form, the CDR3 reads TGCGCCGGCAGTGAAAGGGTAATGAACACTGAAGCTTTCTTT. V is TRBV10-2 and J is TRBJ1-1; D is unclear. The CDR3 extends over 14 amino acids. Germline lookup yields CDR1 WSHSY and CDR2 SAAADI.